These 20 T cell receptor beta chains share one sample of origin, sequenced in a study of blood T cell repertoires in COVID-19. Some clones are missing from TCRdb's copy, which holds only in-frame ones; the method was immunoSEQ multiplex PCR. In the table there are 220,000 or so clones, 80% of which are singletons. The sequenced sample consisted of peripheral blood. These TCRs come from a woman aged 65 to 85 with acute or convalescent COVID-19.

V usage is TRBV6-6 and J usage is TRBJ1-1, with 7 positions matching TRBD1. Germline values: CDR1 MNHNY, CDR2 SVGAGI (reference sequence). V gave up 2 bases and J gave up 6 bases; unmatched junction bases: 9. The CDR3 loop spans 15 amino acids. Here the CDR3 reads CASSYASQGMAEAFF. The CDR3 nucleotides read TGTGCCAGCAGTTACGCATCACAGGGGATGGCTGAAGCTTTCTTT.

The V gene is TRBV28, the J gene TRBJ2-7; a weak D match, TRBD1 (6 bases). Germline CDR1 reads MDHEN; CDR2 reads SYDVKM. The CDR3 has 15 amino acids. V lost 2 bases and J 3 bases, leaving 14 bases between the germline ends. CDR3 sequence (DNA): TGTGCCAGCAGTTTAATAGACAGGTTAAGCTACGAGCAGTACTTC. It is translated as CASSLIDRLSYEQYF.

This clone appeared a few times. The chain carries TRBV3-1 (or the pseudogene TRBV3-2) and TRBJ1-2; 9 bases are shared with TRBD1. The CDR3 length is 15 residues. V was pared by 3 bases and J by 5 bases, with 7 bases of the junction left unmatched. Germline V lookup: CDR1 LGHDT, CDR2 YNNKEL (reference sequence). The CDR3 DNA is TGTGCCAGCAGCCAGTACGCCGGGACAGGGTATGGCTACACCTTC. Translated: CASSQYAGTGYGYTF.

This chain links TRBV9 with TRBJ2-1, with 11 bases aligning to TRBD2. CDR3 length: 16 amino acids. Germline V gives CDR1 SGDLS, CDR2 YYNGEE. Unmatched junction bases numbered 11, after V lost 3 bases and J lost 9 bases. The CDR3 DNA is TGTGCCAGCAGCGAAACCCTACTAGCGGGAGAGAGTGAGCAGTTCTTC. It translates to CASSETLLAGESEQFF.

V and J are TRBV27 and TRBJ2-7; 8 bases agree with TRBD1. CDR1 is MNHEY, CDR2 SMNVEV, per germline (reference sequence). The CDR3 is 16 residues long. V trimming: 3 bases; J trimming: 3 bases; junction bases outside the gene matches: 10. Written as DNA, the CDR3 is TGTGCCAGCAGTTTTTTCGGAGGACAGGGAATCTACGAGCAGTACTTC. Its protein is CASSFFGGQGIYEQYF.

The chain joins TRBV18 to TRBJ1-1; D unresolved. The CDR3 contains 12 residues. The V end was cut by 0 bases, the J end by 7 bases, with 6 bases between. Germline CDR1 is KGHSH and CDR2 is LQKENI. CDR3 coding DNA: TGTGCCAGCTCACCACCGTCGCGTGAAGCTTTCTTT. Protein: CASSPPSREAFF.

A few counts support this clone. The chain joins TRBV28 to TRBJ2-1; maybe TRBD1 (6 bases). This CDR3 is 14 amino acids long. Between the trimmed V and J ends, which lost 7 bases and 7 bases, there was a span of 17 bases. Germline V CDR1 and CDR2: MDHEN, SYDVKM. DNA for the CDR3: TGTGCCAGCACCCGATTACAGGGAAGGAATGAGCAGTTCTTC. The encoded protein is CASTRLQGRNEQFF.

This sequence joins TRBV18 and TRBJ2-3; no reliable D call. The ends were cut back, 3 bases at V and 0 bases at J, with 13 bases in the middle. Germline V CDR1 and CDR2: KGHSH, LQKENI. The CDR3 has 16 amino acids. The CDR3 here is CASSPSVLTSTDTQYF. CDR3 bases: TGTGCCAGCTCACCTTCGGTTTTGACTAGCACAGATACGCAGTATTTT.

V is TRBV5-1 and J is TRBJ1-3, with 7 bases that match TRBD1. V lost 3 bases, J lost 1 base, and 4 bases stayed unmatched. The length of the CDR3 is 15 residues. Germline loops: CDR1 SGHRS, CDR2 YFSETQ. CDR3 DNA sequence: TGCGCCAGCAGCTCGGGACAGCCATCTGGAAACACCATATATTTT. Translation: CASSSGQPSGNTIYF.

The sample holds a few counts of this clone. V gene TRBV7-2 combines with J gene TRBJ2-2; 7 positions agree with TRBD1. The CDR3 is 13 residues long. V trimming: 4 bases; J trimming: 6 bases; junction bases outside the gene matches: 2. Looked up from germline, CDR1 is SGHTA and CDR2 is FQGNSA. The CDR3 reads CASSSTGSGELFF. CDR3 bases: TGTGCCAGCAGCTCGACAGGGTCCGGGGAGCTGTTTTTT.

This chain connects TRBV10-3 to TRBJ1-4, with 12 bases that match TRBD1. Germline CDR1 ENHRY, CDR2 SYGVKD. This CDR3 region has 16 residues. The ends lost 3 bases at V and 8 bases at J; junction bases unmatched: 7. The DNA of the CDR3 is TGTGCCATCAGTGAAGGTTGGGGGACAGGGGGCGAAAAACTGTTTTTT. It encodes CAISEGWGTGGEKLFF.

The chain carries TRBV18 and TRBJ1-2; tentatively, D is TRBD1 (6 bases). The CDR3 sequence is 15 residues long. With 2 bases removed from V and 1 base from J, the gap between germline ends came to 11 bases. CDR1 and CDR2 from the germline V gene are KGHSH and LQKENI. In nucleotides, the CDR3 is TGTGCCAGCTCACCAGGACAGTCCGTTAACTATGGCTACACCTTC. It specifies CASSPGQSVNYGYTF.

This clone was seen once. The V gene is TRBV28, the J gene TRBJ2-3; D gene ambiguous. CDR1 and CDR2 from the germline V gene are MDHEN and SYDVKM. The CDR3 consists of 15 residues. Deletions cut 5 bases from V and 4 bases from J, with 16 bases between. CDR3 bases: TGTGCCAGCAGTGCTCCCTTGGTAGCAGCAGATACGCAGTATTTT. This sequence encodes CASSAPLVAADTQYF. The full variable domain, rest sourced from reference TRBV28 and TRBJ2-3, is DVKVTQSSRYLVKRTGEKVFLECVQDMDHENMFWYRQDPGLGLRLIYFSYDVKMKEKGDIPEGYSVSREKKERFSLILESASTNQTSMYLCASSAPLVAADTQYFGPGTRLTVL.

V gene TRBV5-4 combines with J gene TRBJ2-6, with 10 bases fitting TRBD2. CDR1 SGHNT and CDR2 YYREEE come from the germline V gene (reference sequence). The CDR3 covers 17 residues. The J segment lost 0 bases and the V segment lost 5 bases, leaving 5 bases of the junction unmatched. The DNA for the CDR3 is TGTGCCAGCAGTCGGCTAGCGGGGGACTCTGGGGCCAACGTCCTGACTTTC. Translating it yields CASSRLAGDSGANVLTF.

This clone was seen more than once but under ten times. At the DNA level, this CDR3 is encoded by other sequences in the same sample as well. The rearrangement joins TRBV3-1 (or the pseudogene TRBV3-2) to TRBJ2-2; D uncertain. The V and J ends lost 1 base and 1 base respectively, with 4 bases between them. Germline V CDR1 and CDR2: LGHDT, YNNKEL (reference sequence). This CDR3 has 14 amino acids. The DNA for the CDR3 is TGTGCCAGCAGCCAAGTCCGGAACACCGGGGAGCTGTTTTTT. Protein product: CASSQVRNTGELFF.

This clone has ten or more counts. V usage is TRBV14 and J usage is TRBJ2-1; unclear D gene. V was pared by 2 bases and J by 10 bases, with 12 bases between. The CDR3 contains 13 residues. From germline, CDR1 is SGHDN and CDR2 FVKESK. The chain's CDR3 is CASSQSVASEQFF. The DNA of the CDR3 is TGTGCCAGCAGCCAAAGTGTAGCATCGGAGCAGTTCTTC. Filled out from reference TRBV14 and TRBJ2-1, the complete variable domain reads EAGVTQFPSHSVIEKGQTVTLRCDPISGHDNLYWYRRVMGKEIKFLLHFVKESKQDESGMPNNRFLAERTGGTYSTLKVQPAELEDSGVYFCASSQSVASEQFFGPGTRLTVL.

V is TRBV10-3 and J is TRBJ2-2, with a possible D match to TRBD2 (6 bases). V was pared by 2 bases and J by 7 bases, with 17 bases between. CDR3 length equals 16 residues. Germline V gene data show CDR1 as ENHRY and CDR2 as SYGVKD. The CDR3, as DNA: TGTGCCATCAGTGAGAGACTAGGAATCCTGAACGGGGAGCTGTTTTTT. Translation gives CAISERLGILNGELFF.

This chain uses TRBV28 with TRBJ1-2; 8 nucleotides match TRBD1. This CDR3 has 14 residues. Germline trimming cut 6 bases from V and 3 bases from J; bases unmatched to any gene: 6. The germline V gene has CDR1 MDHEN and CDR2 SYDVKM. The CDR3 DNA sequence: TGTGCCAGCAGCGACAGGGGCTCTGACTATGGCTACACCTTC. This codes for CASSDRGSDYGYTF.

The V and J genes are TRBV2 and TRBJ1-1; 11 bases are a match to TRBD1. V was pared by 5 bases and J by 3 bases, with 2 bases of the junction left unmatched. Per germline, CDR1 SNHLY and CDR2 FYNNEI. The CDR3 sequence is 14 residues long. The CDR3 nucleotides read TGTGCCAGCAGTCGGGACAGGGGGGACACTGAAGCTTTCTTT. Protein: CASSRDRGDTEAFF.

This clone was seen more than once but under ten times. The chain recombines TRBV30 with TRBJ1-2; 9 bases line up with TRBD1. Germline V lookup: CDR1 GTSNPN, CDR2 SVGIG (reference sequence). J gave up 7 bases and V 0 bases, and 6 bases lay outside the gene matches. The length of the CDR3 is 14 residues. The CDR3 bases are TGTGCCTGGAGTGTACAGGGGGCTTCTCGTGGCTACACCTTC. Protein product: CAWSVQGASRGYTF.